This T cell receptor beta chain was captured by sequencing in a study of T cells after yellow fever vaccination. Using its own MiXCR run on the 5' RACE reads, TCRdb lists one record per CDR3 protein. The data show a few hundred thousand distinct CDR3 sequences, 5.2% seen once. J gave up 5 bases and V 0 bases, and 6 bases lay outside the gene matches. From germline, CDR1 is SGHDT and CDR2 YYEEEE. This CDR3 region has 16 residues. V is TRBV5-6 and J is TRBJ2-5; 11 nucleotides align to TRBD2. Sequenced here: CD4+ T cells sorted from PBMCs, sampled on the day of the yellow fever booster vaccination. This TCR came from a man younger than 30 who received the YFV17D yellow fever vaccine. The CDR3 region has the DNA TGTGCCAGCAGCTTGGGCCTAGGACTAGCGGGTGAGACCCAGTACTTC. Protein product: CASSLGLGLAGETQYF. The full variable domain, its missing parts supplied by reference TRBV5-6 and TRBJ2-5, is DAGVTQSPTHLIKTRGQQVTLRCSPKSGHDTVSWYQQALGQGPQFIFQYYEEEERQRGNFPDRFSGHQFPNYSSELNVNALLLGDSALYLCASSLGLGLAGETQYFGPGTRLLVL.